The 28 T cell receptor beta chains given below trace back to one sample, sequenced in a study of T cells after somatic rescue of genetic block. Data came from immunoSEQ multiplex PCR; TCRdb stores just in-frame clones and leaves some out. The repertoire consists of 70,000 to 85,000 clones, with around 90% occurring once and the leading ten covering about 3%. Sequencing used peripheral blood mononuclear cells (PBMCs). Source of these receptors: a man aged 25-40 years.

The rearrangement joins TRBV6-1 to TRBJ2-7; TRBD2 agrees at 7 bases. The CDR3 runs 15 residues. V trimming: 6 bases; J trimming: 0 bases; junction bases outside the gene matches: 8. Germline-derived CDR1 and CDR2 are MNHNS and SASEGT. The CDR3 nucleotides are TGTGCCAGCAGGATGGGGACTACCTCCTCCTACGAGCAGTACTTC. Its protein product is CASRMGTTSSYEQYF.

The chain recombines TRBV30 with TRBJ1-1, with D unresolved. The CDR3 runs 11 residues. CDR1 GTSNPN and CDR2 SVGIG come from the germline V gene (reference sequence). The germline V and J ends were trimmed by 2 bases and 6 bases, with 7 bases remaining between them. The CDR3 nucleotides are TGTGCCTGGAGTTACCAGCCTGAAGCTTTCTTT. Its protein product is CAWSYQPEAFF.

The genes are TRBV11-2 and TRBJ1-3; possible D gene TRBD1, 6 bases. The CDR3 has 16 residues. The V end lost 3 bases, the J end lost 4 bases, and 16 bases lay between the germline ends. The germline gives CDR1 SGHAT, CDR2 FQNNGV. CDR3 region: CASSFTGRAAGNTIYF. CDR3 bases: TGTGCCAGCAGCTTTACAGGGCGGGCGGCGGGAAACACCATATATTTT.

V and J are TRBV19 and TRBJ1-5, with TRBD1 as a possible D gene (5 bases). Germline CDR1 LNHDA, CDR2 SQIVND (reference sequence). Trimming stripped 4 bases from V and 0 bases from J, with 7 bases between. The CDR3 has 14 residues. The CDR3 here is CASSKGSSNQPQHF. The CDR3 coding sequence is TGTGCCAGTAGTAAGGGGAGTAGCAATCAGCCCCAGCATTTT.

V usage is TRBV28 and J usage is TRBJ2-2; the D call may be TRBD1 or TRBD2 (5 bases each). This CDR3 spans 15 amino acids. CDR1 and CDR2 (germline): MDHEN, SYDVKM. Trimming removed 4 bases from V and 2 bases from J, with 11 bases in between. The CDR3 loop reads CASSSGALNTGELFF. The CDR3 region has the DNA TGTGCCAGCAGTTCCGGGGCGTTAAACACCGGGGAGCTGTTTTTT.

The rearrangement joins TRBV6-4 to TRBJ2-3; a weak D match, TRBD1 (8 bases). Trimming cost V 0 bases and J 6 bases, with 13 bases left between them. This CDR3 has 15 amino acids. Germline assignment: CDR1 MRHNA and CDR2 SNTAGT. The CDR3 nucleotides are TGTGCCAGCAGTGACTCACAGGGGGGGCTGGATACGCAGTATTTT. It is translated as CASSDSQGGLDTQYF.

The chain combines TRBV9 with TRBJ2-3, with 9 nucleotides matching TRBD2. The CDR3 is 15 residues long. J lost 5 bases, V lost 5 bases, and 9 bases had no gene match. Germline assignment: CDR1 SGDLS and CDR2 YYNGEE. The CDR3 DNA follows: TGTGCCAGCAGTGATAGCGGGGGCTCTGGAGATACGCAGTATTTT. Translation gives CASSDSGGSGDTQYF.

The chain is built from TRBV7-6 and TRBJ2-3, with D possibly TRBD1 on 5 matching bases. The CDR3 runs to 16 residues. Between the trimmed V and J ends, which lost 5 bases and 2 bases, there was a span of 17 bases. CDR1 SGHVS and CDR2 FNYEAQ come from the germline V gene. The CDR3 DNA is TGTGCCAGCAGCAGCCTTGACAGTGGGCTCACAGATACGCAGTATTTT. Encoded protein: CASSSLDSGLTDTQYF.

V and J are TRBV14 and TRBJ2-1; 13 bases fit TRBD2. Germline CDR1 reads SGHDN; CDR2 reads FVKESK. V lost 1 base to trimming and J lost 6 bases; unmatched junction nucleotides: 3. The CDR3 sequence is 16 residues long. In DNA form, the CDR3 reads TGTGCCAGCAGCCAAGTGCGGACTAGCGGGGGCAATGAGCAGTTCTTC. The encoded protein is CASSQVRTSGGNEQFF.

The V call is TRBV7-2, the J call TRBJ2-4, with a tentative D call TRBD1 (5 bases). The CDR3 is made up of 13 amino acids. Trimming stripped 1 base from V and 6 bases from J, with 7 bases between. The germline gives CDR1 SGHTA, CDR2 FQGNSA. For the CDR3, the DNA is TGTGCCAGCAGCTTAGGACAGCGAAACATTCAGTACTTC. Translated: CASSLGQRNIQYF.

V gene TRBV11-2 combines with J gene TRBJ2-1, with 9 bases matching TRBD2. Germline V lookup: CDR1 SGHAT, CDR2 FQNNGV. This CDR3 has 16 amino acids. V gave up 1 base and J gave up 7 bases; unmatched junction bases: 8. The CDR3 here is CASSLVATSGLNEQFF. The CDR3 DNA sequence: TGTGCCAGCAGCTTAGTCGCGACTAGCGGTCTTAATGAGCAGTTCTTC. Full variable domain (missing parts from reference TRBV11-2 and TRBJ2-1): EAGVAQSPRYKIIEKRQSVAFWCNPISGHATLYWYQQILGQGPKLLIQFQNNGVVDDSQLPKDRFSAERLKGVDSTLKIQPAKLEDSAVYLCASSLVATSGLNEQFFGPGTRLTVL.

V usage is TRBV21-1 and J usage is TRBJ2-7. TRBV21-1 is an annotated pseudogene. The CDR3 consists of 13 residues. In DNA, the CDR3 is TGTGCCAGCAGCAGACGTGAGAGCTACGAGCAGTACTTC. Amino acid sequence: CASSRRESYEQYF.

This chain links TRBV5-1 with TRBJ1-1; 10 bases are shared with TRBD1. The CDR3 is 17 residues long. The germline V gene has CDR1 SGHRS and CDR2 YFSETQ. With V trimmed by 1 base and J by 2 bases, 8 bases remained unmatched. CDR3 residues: CASSLWGQGMGNTEAFF. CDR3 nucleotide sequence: TGCGCCAGCAGCTTGTGGGGACAGGGGATGGGAAACACTGAAGCTTTCTTT.

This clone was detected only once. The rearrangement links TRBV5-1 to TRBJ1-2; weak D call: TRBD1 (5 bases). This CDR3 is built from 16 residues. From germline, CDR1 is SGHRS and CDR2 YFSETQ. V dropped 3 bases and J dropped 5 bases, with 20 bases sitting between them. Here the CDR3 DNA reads TGCGCCAGCAGCTGGGGGTGGGCGAAGACAACTTATGGCTACACCTTC. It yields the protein CASSWGWAKTTYGYTF.

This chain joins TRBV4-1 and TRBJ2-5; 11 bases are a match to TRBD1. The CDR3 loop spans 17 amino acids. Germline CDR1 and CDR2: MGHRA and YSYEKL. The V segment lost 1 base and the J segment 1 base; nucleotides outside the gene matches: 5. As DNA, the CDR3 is TGCGCCAGCAGCCAAGGAGTAGGGACAGGGGGCCAAGAGACCCAGTACTTC. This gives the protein CASSQGVGTGGQETQYF.

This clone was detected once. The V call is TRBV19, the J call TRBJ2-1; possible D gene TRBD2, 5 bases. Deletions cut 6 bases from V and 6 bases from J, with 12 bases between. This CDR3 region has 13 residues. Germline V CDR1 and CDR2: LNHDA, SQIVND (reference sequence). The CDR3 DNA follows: TGTGCCAGTAGCTGGACTCCCACCAATGAGCAGTTCTTC. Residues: CASSWTPTNEQFF.

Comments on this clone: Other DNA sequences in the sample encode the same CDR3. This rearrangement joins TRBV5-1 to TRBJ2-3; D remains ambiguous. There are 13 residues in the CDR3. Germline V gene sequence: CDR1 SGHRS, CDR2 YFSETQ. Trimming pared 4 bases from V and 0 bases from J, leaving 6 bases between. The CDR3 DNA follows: TGCGCCAGCAGCCTTTACAGCACAGATACGCAGTATTTT. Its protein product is CASSLYSTDTQYF.

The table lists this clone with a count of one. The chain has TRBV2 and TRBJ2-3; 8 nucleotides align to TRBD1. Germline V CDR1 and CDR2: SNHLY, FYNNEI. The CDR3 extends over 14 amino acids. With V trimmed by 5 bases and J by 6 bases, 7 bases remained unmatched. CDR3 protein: CASSTGQERDTQYF. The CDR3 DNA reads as TGTGCCAGCAGTACGGGACAGGAGCGGGATACGCAGTATTTT.

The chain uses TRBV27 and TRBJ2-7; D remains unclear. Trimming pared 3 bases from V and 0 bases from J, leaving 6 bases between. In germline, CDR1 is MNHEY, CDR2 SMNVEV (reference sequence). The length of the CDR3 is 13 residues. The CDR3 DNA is TGTGCCAGCAGTTTCGCCAGCTCCTACGAGCAGTACTTC. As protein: CASSFASSYEQYF.

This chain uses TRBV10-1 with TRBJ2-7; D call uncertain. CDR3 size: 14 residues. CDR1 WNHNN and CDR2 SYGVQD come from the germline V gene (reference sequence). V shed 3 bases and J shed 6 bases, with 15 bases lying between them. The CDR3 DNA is TGCGCCAGCAGTGAACCGTCCCGTGGCGGCGAGCAGTACTTC. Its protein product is CASSEPSRGGEQYF.

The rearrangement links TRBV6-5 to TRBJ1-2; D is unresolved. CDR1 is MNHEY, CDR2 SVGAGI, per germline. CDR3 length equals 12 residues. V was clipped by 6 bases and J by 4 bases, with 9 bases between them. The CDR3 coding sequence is TGTGCCAGCAGCTCCGACACCTATGGCTACACCTTC. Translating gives CASSSDTYGYTF.

The CDR3 protein is CASSPPSYEQYF. CDR3 sequence (DNA): TGTGCCAGCAGTCCCCCCTCCTACGAGCAGTACTTC. The gene calls are TRBV27 and TRBJ2-7; D is undetermined. Germline CDR1 MNHEY, CDR2 SMNVEV (reference sequence). The CDR3 extends over 12 amino acids. Trimming cost V 5 bases and J 0 bases, with 5 bases left between them.

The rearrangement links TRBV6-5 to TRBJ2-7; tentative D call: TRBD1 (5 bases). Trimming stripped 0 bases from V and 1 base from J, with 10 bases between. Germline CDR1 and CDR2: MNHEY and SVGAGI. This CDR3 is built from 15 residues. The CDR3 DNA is TGTGCCAGCAGTTACTCCGCAGGGCCTTCCTACGAGCAGTACTTC. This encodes CASSYSAGPSYEQYF.

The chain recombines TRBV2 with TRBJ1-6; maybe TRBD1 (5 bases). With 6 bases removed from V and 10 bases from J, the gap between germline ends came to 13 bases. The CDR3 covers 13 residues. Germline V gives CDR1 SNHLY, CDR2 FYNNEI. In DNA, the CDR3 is TGTGCCAGCAGCGTTATCAGGGAGTCACCCCTCCACTTT. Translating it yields CASSVIRESPLHF.

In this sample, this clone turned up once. The CDR3 nucleotides read TGCAGCGTTGAAGGCTCCGGGACAGTCTGGACAGATACGCAGTATTTT. It is translated as CSVEGSGTVWTDTQYF. The chain carries TRBV29-1 and TRBJ2-3, with 7 bases aligning to TRBD1. V was pared by 1 base and J by 3 bases, with 10 bases of the junction left unmatched. CDR3 length: 16 residues. Germline V lookup: CDR1 SQVTM, CDR2 ANQGSEA.

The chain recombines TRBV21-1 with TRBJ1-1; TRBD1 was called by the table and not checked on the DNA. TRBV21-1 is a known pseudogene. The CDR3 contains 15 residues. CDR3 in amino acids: CASSKQDRVNTEAFF. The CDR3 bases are TGTGCCAGCAGCAAACAGGACAGGGTGAACACTGAAGCTTTCTTT.

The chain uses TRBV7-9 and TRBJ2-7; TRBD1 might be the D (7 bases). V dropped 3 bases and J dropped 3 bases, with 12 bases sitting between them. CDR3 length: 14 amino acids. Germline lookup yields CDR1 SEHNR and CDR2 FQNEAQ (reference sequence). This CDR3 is CASSLGGQNYEQYF. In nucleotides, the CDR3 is TGTGCCAGCAGCTTGGGGGGACAGAACTACGAGCAGTACTTC.

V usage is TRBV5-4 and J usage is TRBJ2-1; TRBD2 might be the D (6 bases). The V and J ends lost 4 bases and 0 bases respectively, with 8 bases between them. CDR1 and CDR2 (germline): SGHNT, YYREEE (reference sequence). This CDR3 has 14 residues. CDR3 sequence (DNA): TGTGCCAGCAGCGGGAGGAACTCCTACAATGAGCAGTTCTTC. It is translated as CASSGRNSYNEQFF.